These 15 T cell receptor beta chains were all obtained from the same sample, sequenced in a study of cytomegalovirus exposure and HLA in healthy donors. Primers included in the PCR were 60 Vbeta and 13 Jbeta primers. Repertoires were generated with immunoSEQ multiplex PCR, while TCRdb's copy carries only in-frame clones and drops some. Among about 180,000 clones, under 90% were seen once, and the ten largest hold around 7.2%. Source material: PBMCs. Receptors originate from a young man in good health and CMV-seropositive.

The CDR3 loop reads CASSLGDRNEQFF. DNA of the CDR3: TGTGCCAGCAGCTTAGGCGACAGAAATGAGCAGTTCTTC. The V and J genes are TRBV11-3 and TRBJ2-1, with D possibly being TRBD1 (5 bases). The CDR3 is made up of 13 amino acids. Trimming stripped 1 base from V and 7 bases from J, with 8 bases between. Germline loops: CDR1 SGHNT, CDR2 YENEEA.

This clone appeared a few times. Germline is not matched at one junction end, which may reflect a read error. Other DNA sequences in this specimen translate into the identical CDR3. The chain combines TRBV15 with TRBJ2-1, with a possible D match to TRBD2 (5 bases). The CDR3 is 14 amino acids. Germline-derived CDR1 and CDR2 are LNHNV and YYDKDF (reference sequence). The CDR3 spells CATSRKRHTNEQFF. The CDR3 nucleotides are TGTGCCACAAGCAGAAAGCGGCATACGAATGAGCAGTTCTTC.

The V call is TRBV6-6, the J call TRBJ2-3, with D perhaps matching TRBD2 (6 bases). Looked up from germline, CDR1 is MNHNY and CDR2 is SVGAGI (reference sequence). Trimming took off 9 bases at V and 0 bases at J, with 7 bases between the two ends. The CDR3 has 12 residues. Here the CDR3 reads CASGGSTDTQYF. The DNA for the CDR3 is TGTGCCAGTGGGGGGAGCACAGATACGCAGTATTTT.

V and J are TRBV7-9 and TRBJ1-1; 9 nucleotides agree with TRBD1. Germline values: CDR1 SEHNR, CDR2 FQNEAQ (reference sequence). After removal of 5 bases from V and 1 base from J, the junction contained 2 bases not matched to a gene. The CDR3 runs to 14 residues. The CDR3 reads CASSLGQGNTEAFF. As DNA, the CDR3 is TGTGCCAGCAGCCTGGGACAGGGGAACACTGAAGCTTTCTTT.

This chain links TRBV4-1 with TRBJ1-5; 10 bases map to TRBD1. J was trimmed by 5 bases and V by 1 base; bases with no gene match: 2. The germline V gene has CDR1 MGHRA and CDR2 YSYEKL. The CDR3 runs 15 residues. The chain's CDR3 is CASSQGGQGHQPQHF. CDR3 coding DNA: TGCGCCAGCAGCCAAGGGGGACAGGGGCATCAGCCCCAGCATTTT.

This sequence joins TRBV6-6 and TRBJ1-1; D remains ambiguous. The CDR3 covers 13 residues. The germline CDR1 and CDR2 sequences are MNHNY and SVGAGI (reference sequence). With 2 bases removed from V and 1 base from J, the gap between germline ends came to 5 bases. The CDR3 spells CASSYTENTEAFF. For the CDR3, the DNA is TGTGCCAGCAGTTACACAGAGAACACTGAAGCTTTCTTT.

The rearrangement uses TRBV18 and TRBJ1-5; D not resolved. V shed 5 bases and J shed 5 bases, with 22 bases lying between them. Germline CDR1 and CDR2: KGHSH and LQKENI. The CDR3 is 17 amino acids. CDR3 loop: CASSAEAMPVTHQPQHF. DNA for the CDR3: TGTGCCAGCTCAGCCGAAGCCATGCCGGTTACCCATCAGCCCCAGCATTTT.

This clone turned up a few times. This chain links TRBV13 with TRBJ2-7, with D unclear. Germline CDR1 PRHDT, CDR2 FYEKMQ (reference sequence). Deletions cut 0 bases from V and 1 base from J, with 4 bases between. The CDR3 is 13 residues long. CDR3 nucleotides: TGTGCCAGCAGCTTAGGCAGTTCCTACGAGCAGTACTTC. Its translation: CASSLGSSYEQYF.

The J gene is TRBJ2-5, the V gene TRBV19; 12 bases match TRBD1. V gave up 3 bases and J gave up 4 bases; unmatched junction bases: 12. Germline-derived CDR1 and CDR2 are LNHDA and SQIVND (reference sequence). The CDR3 contains 18 residues. CDR3 nucleotides: TGTGCCAGTAGTATGGAGTCCGGGACAGGGGGCGCGGGAGAGACCCAGTACTTC. This translates into CASSMESGTGGAGETQYF. Drawing the rest from reference TRBV19 and TRBJ2-5, the complete variable domain is DGGITQSPKYLFRKEGQNVTLSCEQNLNHDAMYWYRQDPGQGLRLIYYSQIVNDFQKGDIAEGYSVSREKKESFPLTVTSAQKNPTAFYLCASSMESGTGGAGETQYFGPGTRLLVL.

This sequence joins TRBV28 and TRBJ1-5; D gene uncertain. Germline CDR1 is MDHEN and CDR2 is SYDVKM. V lost 4 bases to trimming and J lost 7 bases, with 8 bases between them. The CDR3 has 12 residues. CDR3 coding DNA: TGTGCCAGCAGTTCCGGAGGACAGCCCCAGCATTTT. It codes for CASSSGGQPQHF.

CDR3 in amino acids: CASSDRRAWVVKPNVLTF. CDR3 sequence (DNA): TGTGCCAGCAGCGACCGGAGGGCTTGGGTGGTGAAGCCCAACGTCCTGACTTTC. V and J are TRBV11-3 and TRBJ2-6, with D perhaps matching TRBD2 (6 bases). The CDR3 covers 18 residues. The ends were cut back, 5 bases at V and 8 bases at J, with 25 bases in the middle. Germline V gives CDR1 SGHNT, CDR2 YENEEA. Complete variable domain (other parts from reference TRBV11-3 and TRBJ2-6): EAGVVQSPRYKIIEKKQPVAFWCNPISGHNTLYWYLQNLGQGPELLIRYENEEAVDDSQLPKDRFSAERLKGVDSTLKIQPAELGDSAVYLCASSDRRAWVVKPNVLTFGAGSRLTVL.

The DNA of the CDR3 is TGCGCCAGCAGCTGGGCTGACGCCTACAATGAGCAGTTCTTC. Protein: CASSWADAYNEQFF. This chain connects TRBV5-1 to TRBJ2-1; no clear D gene. Per germline, CDR1 SGHRS and CDR2 YFSETQ. V lost 3 bases and J lost 2, with 9 bases in between. The CDR3 runs to 14 residues.

V and J are TRBV30 and TRBJ2-3, with 9 nucleotides matching TRBD2. The CDR3 covers 16 residues. Germline values: CDR1 GTSNPN, CDR2 SVGIG (reference sequence). Germline trimming cut 0 bases from V and 2 bases from J; bases unmatched to any gene: 6. Written as DNA, the CDR3 is TGTGCCTGGAGTGTGGGCGGGAGGGTGAACACAGATACGCAGTATTTT. Translated: CAWSVGGRVNTDTQYF. Full variable domain (remainder filled in from reference TRBV30 and TRBJ2-3): SQTIHQWPATLVQPVGSPLSLECTVEGTSNPNLYWYRQAAGRGLQLLFYSVGIGQISSEVPQNLSASRPQDRQFILSSKKLLLSDSGFYLCAWSVGGRVNTDTQYFGPGTRLTVL.

The chain combines TRBV2 with TRBJ1-2; no reliable D call. Germline CDR1 reads SNHLY; CDR2 reads FYNNEI. The CDR3 covers 13 residues. V lost 2 bases and J lost 8, with 12 bases in between. For the CDR3, the DNA is TGTGCCAGCAGTGAATCCAGGCAGACCGGCTACACCTTC. This codes for CASSESRQTGYTF.

The rearrangement uses TRBV5-1 and TRBJ2-1, with TRBD1 matching 8 bases. This CDR3 region has 16 residues. Germline-derived CDR1 and CDR2 are SGHRS and YFSETQ. J gave up 7 bases and V 4 bases, and 13 bases lay outside the gene matches. This chain's CDR3 is CASSPQTTGAGNEQFF. The DNA of the CDR3 is TGCGCCAGCAGCCCCCAGACGACAGGGGCAGGGAATGAGCAGTTCTTC.